The present TCR beta chain was sequenced within a study of vaccination effects on CD4 cells after COVID-19. On the study more broadly: Post-vaccine sampling occurred a median 72 days after the second dose. Findings and caveats of the study: In vaccinees who were healthy, merely 1 out of 255 vaccine-induced clones cross-reacted with common cold coronaviruses.

This clone qualifies as medium-sized (0.01 to 0.1%). The antigen is unknown. With 5 bases removed from V and 4 bases from J, the gap between germline ends came to 3 bases. This CDR3 region has 11 residues. Prior to sequencing, the ViraFEST assay stimulated PBMC with viral peptide pools, which expanded the antigen-specific CD4+ T cells. The authors isolated CD4+ T cells after approximately 9 days of culture. Two doses of either BNT162b2 or mRNA-1273 were given to each participant. All vaccine recipients tested negative for nucleocapsid antibodies and had never contracted SARS-CoV-2 infection. The method was immunoSEQ multiplex PCR; TCRdb's version includes in-frame clones alone and lacks a portion of them. There are around 30,000 clones in the sample; over 80% occur only once, and 5.8% lies in the top ten.

This sequence originates from a human donor who received a COVID-19 vaccine. Some clones in this sample may be carry-over from other donors' samples. Sample: CD4+ T cells from PBMCs cultured with SARS-CoV-2 spike peptides, taken after COVID-19 vaccination. The chain carries TRBV12-3 or TRBV12-4 and TRBJ1-3; no clear D. DNA of the CDR3: TGTGCCAGCAGTGCGGGAAACACCATATATTTT. Encoded protein: CASSAGNTIYF.